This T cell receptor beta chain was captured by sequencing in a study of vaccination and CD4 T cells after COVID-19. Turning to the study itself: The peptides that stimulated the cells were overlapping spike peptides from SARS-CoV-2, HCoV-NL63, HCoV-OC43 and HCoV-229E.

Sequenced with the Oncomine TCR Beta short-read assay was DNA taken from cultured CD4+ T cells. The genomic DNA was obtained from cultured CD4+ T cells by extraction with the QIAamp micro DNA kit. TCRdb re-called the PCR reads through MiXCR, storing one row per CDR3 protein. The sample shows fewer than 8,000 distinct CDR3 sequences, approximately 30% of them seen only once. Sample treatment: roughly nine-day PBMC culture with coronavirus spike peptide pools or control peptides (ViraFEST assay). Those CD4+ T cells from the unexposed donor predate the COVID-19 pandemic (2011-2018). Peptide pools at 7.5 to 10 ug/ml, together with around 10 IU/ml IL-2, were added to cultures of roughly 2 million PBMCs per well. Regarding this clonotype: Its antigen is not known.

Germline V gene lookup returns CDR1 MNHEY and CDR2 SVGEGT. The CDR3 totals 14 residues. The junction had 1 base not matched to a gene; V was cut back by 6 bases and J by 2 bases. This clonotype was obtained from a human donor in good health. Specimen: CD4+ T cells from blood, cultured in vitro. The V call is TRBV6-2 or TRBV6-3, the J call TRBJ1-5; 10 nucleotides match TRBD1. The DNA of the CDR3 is TGTGCCAGCAGCGGGACAGGGGGCAATCAGCCCCAGCATTTT. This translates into CASSGTGGNQPQHF.